These 22 T cell receptor beta chains share one sample of origin, sequenced in a study of shared clonotypes between healthy human individuals. Profiling relied on immunoSEQ multiplex PCR, and the TCRdb table lists in-frame clones only, not all of them. The table records 550,000 to 850,000 clones, approximately 79% of them present only once. Sequenced: memory CD4+ T cells sorted from blood. Subset: CD45RA-negative fraction. The receptor source for this set is a woman in her 30s in good health.

Only one count was recorded for this clone. V gene TRBV28 combines with J gene TRBJ1-5, with D perhaps matching TRBD1 (5 bases). CDR3 size: 16 residues. Deletions cut 5 bases from V and 1 base from J, with 15 bases between. Per germline, CDR1 MDHEN and CDR2 SYDVKM. The CDR3 protein is CASSLSGSGSNQPQHF. CDR3 bases: TGTGCCAGCAGTCTGTCAGGGTCGGGCAGCAATCAGCCCCAGCATTTT.

CDR3 protein: CASIKTLNTEAFF. The CDR3, as DNA: TGTGCCAGCATAAAGACCCTGAACACTGAAGCTTTCTTT. The rearrangement links TRBV28 to TRBJ1-1; unclear D gene. CDR1 and CDR2 (germline): MDHEN, SYDVKM. The V and J ends lost 7 bases and 0 bases respectively, with 9 bases between them. This CDR3 contains 13 residues.

The gene calls are TRBV7-8 and TRBJ2-1; no clear D gene. V was shortened by 5 bases and J by 1 base, with 9 bases between the two germline ends. Germline CDR1 reads SGHVS; CDR2 reads FQNEAQ. The CDR3 consists of 14 residues. The CDR3 DNA is TGTGCCAGCAGCCTTGATCGGTCCTACAATGAGCAGTTCTTC. This encodes CASSLDRSYNEQFF. The entire variable domain, with the rest obtained from reference TRBV7-8 and TRBJ2-1, is as follows: GAGVSQSPRYKVAKRGQDVALRCDPISGHVSLFWYQQALGQGPEFLTYFQNEAQLDKSGLPSDRFFAERPEGSVSTLKIQRTQQEDSAVYLCASSLDRSYNEQFFGPGTRLTVL.

The V call is TRBV6-5, the J call TRBJ1-2; D is uncertain. Germline V lookup: CDR1 MNHEY, CDR2 SVGAGI. The CDR3 is 13 residues long. Deletions cut 2 bases from V and 5 bases from J, with 9 bases between. The CDR3 DNA is TGTGCCAGCAGTTACAATGGGAGGTATGGCTACACCTTC. It yields the protein CASSYNGRYGYTF.

The gene calls are TRBV2 and TRBJ2-3; D not resolved. V lost 6 bases to trimming and J lost 2 bases, with 12 bases between them. Germline assignment: CDR1 SNHLY and CDR2 FYNNEI. The CDR3 consists of 14 residues. The CDR3 sequence is CASRVAEDTDTQYF. The CDR3 region has the DNA TGTGCCAGCAGGGTGGCAGAAGACACAGATACGCAGTATTTT. Drawing the rest from reference TRBV2 and TRBJ2-3, the complete variable domain is EPEVTQTPSHQVTQMGQEVILRCVPISNHLYFYWYRQILGQKVEFLVSFYNNEISEKSEIFDDQFSVERPDGSNFTLKIRSTKLEDSAMYFCASRVAEDTDTQYFGPGTRLTVL.

The V and J genes are TRBV30 and TRBJ1-4; D is uncertain. Germline V lookup: CDR1 GTSNPN, CDR2 SVGIG (reference sequence). There are 10 residues in the CDR3. The CDR3 DNA follows: TGTGCGTGGGGAGGGGAAAAACTGTTTTTT. Its protein product is CAWGGEKLFF.

The rearrangement links TRBV19 to TRBJ2-6; the D gene is possibly TRBD1 (6 bases). CDR3 size: 15 residues. V gave up 3 bases and J gave up 1 base, with 7 bases separating them. Germline V gives CDR1 LNHDA, CDR2 SQIVND (reference sequence). Here the CDR3 reads CASSIDRSGANVLTF. The CDR3 DNA reads as TGTGCCAGTAGTATCGACAGGTCTGGGGCCAACGTCCTGACTTTC.

This clone was counted only a few times. This rearrangement joins TRBV4-1 to TRBJ2-1; tentatively, D is TRBD1 (6 bases). The CDR3 covers 16 residues. Trimming pared 0 bases from V and 4 bases from J, leaving 13 bases between. CDR1 MGHRA and CDR2 YSYEKL come from the germline V gene. CDR3 coding DNA: TGCGCCAGCAGCCAAGATATCAGGGGATTTTACAATGAGCAGTTCTTC. This encodes CASSQDIRGFYNEQFF.

V is TRBV5-1 and J is TRBJ2-3; 7 bases match TRBD2. This CDR3 is built from 16 residues. Germline CDR1 SGHRS, CDR2 YFSETQ. J lost 2 bases, V lost 0 bases, and 6 bases had no gene match. CDR3 sequence reads: CASSLVRGGTTDTQYF. The CDR3 region has the DNA TGCGCCAGCAGCTTGGTTCGGGGAGGGACCACAGATACGCAGTATTTT.

The CDR3 region is CATSRDARVDTEAFF. CDR3 nucleotide sequence: TGTGCCACCAGCAGAGATGCCAGGGTGGACACTGAAGCTTTCTTT. The rearrangement links TRBV15 to TRBJ1-1, with D possibly being TRBD1 (5 bases). Germline CDR1 LNHNV, CDR2 YYDKDF (reference sequence). V was shortened by 0 bases and J by 3 bases, with 11 bases between the two germline ends. CDR3 length equals 15 residues.

This chain joins TRBV4-2 and TRBJ2-6, with a weak D call TRBD1 (5 bases). The germline gives CDR1 LGHNA, CDR2 YNFKEQ. Trimming took off 4 bases at V and 0 bases at J, with 13 bases between the two ends. The CDR3 contains 17 residues. CDR3 in DNA: TGTGCCAGCAGCCGAATAACAGGAACCTCTGGGGCCAACGTCCTGACTTTC. As protein: CASSRITGTSGANVLTF.

V is TRBV28 and J is TRBJ1-2; 8 bases are a match to TRBD1. The germline V gene has CDR1 MDHEN and CDR2 SYDVKM. The CDR3 spans 11 residues. The CDR3 protein is CAHGQGIGYTF. Here the CDR3 DNA reads TGTGCTCACGGACAGGGCATCGGCTACACCTTC.

The V call is TRBV10-2, the J call TRBJ1-2; D might be TRBD1 (5 bases). Germline V gives CDR1 WSHSY, CDR2 SAAADI. Trimming pared 7 bases from V and 8 bases from J, leaving 20 bases between. This CDR3 spans 14 amino acids. CDR3 region: CASTVMGRSEGYTF. The CDR3 DNA sequence: TGCGCCAGCACCGTGATGGGACGGTCTGAGGGCTACACCTTC.

This clone has just one count. This chain connects TRBV27 to TRBJ2-7; D might be TRBD2 (5 bases). The ends were cut back, 6 bases at V and 0 bases at J, with 12 bases in the middle. Germline loops: CDR1 MNHEY, CDR2 SMNVEV (reference sequence). This CDR3 contains 14 residues. The CDR3 bases are TGTGCCAGCAGAGGACTCCGGAGCTCCTACGAGCAGTACTTC. It specifies CASRGLRSSYEQYF.

CDR3 DNA sequence: TGTGCCAGCAGCGGTGAGACAGGTGGAGCTTTCTTT. Translated, it gives CASSGETGGAFF. This chain joins TRBV5-4 and TRBJ1-1; D is perhaps TRBD1 (6 bases). The CDR3 consists of 12 residues. Per germline, CDR1 SGHNT and CDR2 YYREEE (reference sequence). V lost 4 bases and J 10 bases, leaving 14 bases between the germline ends.

The chain recombines TRBV19 with TRBJ2-3; TRBD1 matches 9 bases. Germline V gene sequence: CDR1 LNHDA, CDR2 SQIVND (reference sequence). V lost 5 bases to trimming and J lost 0 bases; unmatched junction nucleotides: 3. CDR3 size: 15 residues. The CDR3 reads CASSDRGSSTDTQYF. The CDR3 DNA is TGTGCCAGTAGTGACAGGGGGTCTAGCACAGATACGCAGTATTTT.

This clone showed up just a few times. V gene TRBV6-6 combines with J gene TRBJ1-5; D gene uncertain. Germline CDR1 is MNHNY and CDR2 is SVGAGI (reference sequence). Trimming took off 5 bases at V and 0 bases at J, with 8 bases between the two ends. The CDR3 is 14 residues long. The CDR3 region has the DNA TGTGCCAGCAGTGCTTCGGATAGCAATCAGCCCCAGCATTTT. Translation: CASSASDSNQPQHF.

This chain links TRBV6-5 with TRBJ1-2; weak D call: TRBD1 (6 bases). From germline, CDR1 is MNHEY and CDR2 SVGAGI. V was pared by 5 bases and J by 2 bases, with 6 bases between. The CDR3 covers 12 residues. CDR3 sequence reads: CASSQGNYGYTF. CDR3 bases: TGTGCCAGCAGTCAGGGGAACTATGGCTACACCTTC.

Details on this clone: Other DNA sequences in this sample translate to the same CDR3. The chain has TRBV18 and TRBJ2-7, with a weak D call TRBD2 (6 bases). The V gene's germline CDR1 is KGHSH and CDR2 LQKENI. Trimming stripped 3 bases from V and 0 bases from J, with 12 bases between. The CDR3 runs to 15 residues. This CDR3 is CASSPGAGSSYEQYF. DNA of the CDR3: TGTGCCAGCTCACCCGGAGCGGGTAGCTCCTACGAGCAGTACTTC. Drawing the rest from reference TRBV18 and TRBJ2-7, the complete variable domain is NAGVMQNPRHLVRRRGQEARLRCSPMKGHSHVYWYRQLPEEGLKFMVYLQKENIIDESGMPKERFSAEFPKEGPSILRIQQVVRGDSAAYFCASSPGAGSSYEQYFGPGTRLTVT.

Concerning this clone itself: The sample carries other DNA sequences with the same CDR3. The chain combines TRBV19 with TRBJ2-5; TRBD2 is a possible D gene (7 bases). The CDR3 is 13 amino acids. The V and J ends lost 3 bases and 5 bases respectively, with 10 bases between them. Germline V lookup: CDR1 LNHDA, CDR2 SQIVND (reference sequence). CDR3 nucleotides: TGTGCCAGTAGTATCGGGGGGCATGAGACCCAGTACTTC. Translating gives CASSIGGHETQYF.

The chain carries TRBV19 and TRBJ2-7; TRBD1 agrees at 9 bases. CDR3 length: 14 residues. CDR1 and CDR2 (germline): LNHDA, SQIVND (reference sequence). V was pared by 6 bases and J by 6 bases, with 9 bases of the junction left unmatched. The CDR3 DNA follows: TGTGCCAGTAGCATCACAGGGGGCGCGGCCGAGCAGTACTTC. Translation gives CASSITGGAAEQYF.

A note on this clone: Other DNA sequences within the sample encode an identical CDR3. The chain employs TRBV9 and TRBJ2-1; 7 nucleotides align to TRBD2. The CDR3 loop spans 16 amino acids. Germline V gives CDR1 SGDLS, CDR2 YYNGEE. With 0 bases clipped from V and 0 bases from J, the junction kept 3 bases outside the gene matches. CDR3 nucleotides: TGTGCCAGCAGCGTAGGTGGCGGGAGCTCCTACAATGAGCAGTTCTTC. Protein sequence: CASSVGGGSSYNEQFF. The whole variable domain, remainder taken from reference TRBV9 and TRBJ2-1, is DSGVTQTPKHLITATGQRVTLRCSPRSGDLSVYWYQQSLDQGLQFLIQYYNGEERAKGNILERFSAQQFPDLHSELNLSSLELGDSALYFCASSVGGGSSYNEQFFGPGTRLTVL.